The 14 T cell receptor beta chains listed next were all sequenced from one sample in a study of T cell responses to AZD1222 COVID-19 vaccine. Produced via immunoSEQ multiplex PCR; TCRdb's table is partial and in-frame only. Counted here are approximately 210,000 clones, 90% to 95% occurring once; the ten biggest clones make up roughly 3.5%. Here the sequenced sample was peripheral blood, taken 28 days after the second AZD1222 dose. These receptors originate from an adult who received the AZD1222 COVID-19 vaccine.

This clone has a single count. The rearrangement uses TRBV30 and TRBJ1-5; tentatively, D is TRBD1 (5 bases). CDR1 GTSNPN and CDR2 SVGIG come from the germline V gene (reference sequence). V was shortened by 5 bases and J by 3 bases, with 11 bases between the two germline ends. The CDR3 loop spans 13 amino acids. This CDR3 is CAWQQASNQPQHF. The CDR3 bases are TGTGCCTGGCAACAGGCGTCCAATCAGCCCCAGCATTTT.

The chain combines TRBV27 with TRBJ1-3, with D possibly being TRBD1 (5 bases). Trimming cost V 6 bases and J 3 bases, with 15 bases left between them. The CDR3 runs to 15 residues. Germline loops: CDR1 MNHEY, CDR2 SMNVEV (reference sequence). The CDR3 loop reads CASRGDSWGGNTIYF. The CDR3, as DNA: TGTGCCAGCAGGGGGGATTCGTGGGGTGGAAACACCATATATTTT.

In its sample, this clone was seen once. V and J are TRBV5-1 and TRBJ2-7; 10 positions match TRBD2. Looked up from germline, CDR1 is SGHRS and CDR2 is YFSETQ. This CDR3 has 15 amino acids. Trimming took 0 bases from V and 3 from J; bases not matched to a gene: 3. CDR3 coding DNA: TGCGCCAGCAGCTTGGGGCTAGCGGGAGTCTACGAGCAGTACTTC. This codes for CASSLGLAGVYEQYF. The variable domain in full, completed from reference TRBV5-1 and TRBJ2-7, reads KAGVTQTPRYLIKTRGQQVTLSCSPISGHRSVSWYQQTPGQGLQFLFEYFSETQRNKGNFPGRFSGRQFSNSRSEMNVSTLELGDSALYLCASSLGLAGVYEQYFGPGTRLTVT.

The J gene is TRBJ1-5, the V gene TRBV10-2; D possibly corresponds to TRBD1 (6 bases). CDR1 and CDR2 from the germline V gene are WSHSY and SAAADI. This CDR3 contains 14 residues. With 2 bases removed from V and 6 bases from J, the gap between germline ends came to 11 bases. Here the CDR3 DNA reads TGCGCCAGCAGTGAGGACAGGTCTCGTCAGCCCCAGCATTTT. It codes for CASSEDRSRQPQHF.

The genes are TRBV30 and TRBJ1-3, with D tentatively TRBD1 (6 bases). CDR3 size: 16 residues. Per the germline V gene, CDR1 is GTSNPN and CDR2 is SVGIG (reference sequence). V was pared by 3 bases and J by 4 bases, with 19 bases between. DNA for the CDR3: TGTGCCTGGAGGGCCCTGGGGGGCGGCATAGGAAACACCATATATTTT. Its protein is CAWRALGGGIGNTIYF.

Points on this clone: Other DNA sequences in the same sample also yield this CDR3. This rearrangement joins TRBV27 to TRBJ2-1; no reliable D call. CDR3 length: 13 residues. Germline V gene lookup returns CDR1 MNHEY and CDR2 SMNVEV (reference sequence). V gave up 6 bases and J gave up 0 bases, with 6 bases separating them. The CDR3 nucleotides are TGTGCCAGCAGCTCACGCTCCTACAATGAGCAGTTCTTC. Its translation: CASSSRSYNEQFF.

This chain uses TRBV4-1 with TRBJ2-3; 9 bases map to TRBD2. V shed 4 bases, J shed 4 bases, and the junction held 6 bases outside the gene matches. CDR1 is MGHRA and CDR2 is YSYEKL in the germline V gene. The CDR3 totals 15 residues. DNA of the CDR3: TGCGCCAGCAGCCCGCGGGAGGGAGGCTCAGATACGCAGTATTTT. Amino acids: CASSPREGGSDTQYF.

This clone came up once. The gene calls are TRBV6-6 and TRBJ2-3; TRBD2 aligns across 11 bases. Germline V CDR1 and CDR2: MNHNY, SVGAGI (reference sequence). This CDR3 has 20 amino acids. Trimming at V came to 6 bases and at J to 1 base, leaving 18 bases not matched to a gene. The CDR3 spells CASSKTLQRLAGYGTDTQYF. The CDR3 region has the DNA TGTGCCAGCAGCAAAACCTTACAACGACTAGCGGGGTACGGCACAGATACGCAGTATTTT.

The chain carries TRBV28 and TRBJ1-1, with no clear D. CDR1 is MDHEN and CDR2 is SYDVKM in the germline V gene. V lost 4 bases, J lost 3 bases, and 9 bases lay in between. The CDR3 is 13 amino acids. The CDR3 DNA reads as TGTGCCAGCAGTTCTCAGCTGTACACTGAAGCTTTCTTT. This codes for CASSSQLYTEAFF.

The J gene is TRBJ1-2, the V gene TRBV28; D is perhaps TRBD1 (5 bases). This CDR3 region has 15 residues. V was shortened by 6 bases and J by 6 bases, with 20 bases between the two germline ends. Germline V CDR1 and CDR2: MDHEN, SYDVKM. The CDR3 DNA reads TGTGCCAGCAGCTCCTCGTCCTCGGGGGGTGATGGCTACACCTTC. Translated: CASSSSSSGGDGYTF.

V usage is TRBV27 and J usage is TRBJ1-2, with 9 bases that match TRBD1. After removal of 5 bases from V and 1 base from J, the junction contained 8 bases not matched to a gene. Looked up from germline, CDR1 is MNHEY and CDR2 is SMNVEV (reference sequence). This CDR3 is 16 amino acids long. Here the CDR3 reads CASSLGTGNRNYGYTF. The DNA for the CDR3 is TGTGCCAGCAGTCTCGGGACAGGGAATCGTAACTATGGCTACACCTTC.

This chain links TRBV14 with TRBJ2-1, with 9 nucleotides matching TRBD2. V lost 4 bases, J lost 0 bases, and 4 bases stayed unmatched. CDR3 size: 16 residues. The germline gives CDR1 SGHDN, CDR2 FVKESK. CDR3 amino acids: CASSLNSGSSYNEQFF. CDR3 sequence (DNA): TGTGCCAGCAGCCTCAATAGCGGGAGCTCCTACAATGAGCAGTTCTTC.

The chain couples TRBV5-1 to TRBJ2-7; 7 bases align to TRBD1. Looked up from germline, CDR1 is SGHRS and CDR2 is YFSETQ. The V gene end was trimmed by 4 bases and the J gene end by 0 bases; junction bases not matched to a gene: 10. This CDR3 comprises 16 residues. DNA of the CDR3: TGCGCCAGCAGCATGAAGAGGGGGCGTAGCTCCTACGAGCAGTACTTC. Protein sequence: CASSMKRGRSSYEQYF.

This chain uses TRBV5-3 with TRBJ2-7; the D is unclear. TRBV5-3 is reported as an ORF; its role is uncertain. Between the trimmed V and J ends, which lost 3 bases and 9 bases, there was a span of 25 bases. The length of the CDR3 is 16 residues. CDR3 in amino acids: CARSSPIEVCPGGQYF. Written as DNA, the CDR3 is TGTGCCAGAAGCTCGCCCATTGAGGTCTGCCCCGGCGGGCAGTACTTC.